The present T cell receptor (beta chain) was sequenced within a study of T cell repertoires in cytomegalovirus infection. Across the whole study: Selection of CMV epitopes for the study included recently identified HLA-C-restricted and well-studied HLA-B-restricted ones. Public TCR beta signatures provided an indication of both CMV infection and a matching HLA type.

The table lists this clonotype with many counts. Its target is not known. TCRdb reanalysed the reads using MiXCR and keeps one entry per CDR3 protein. The table has a few hundred thousand distinct CDR3 sequences, about 33% seen once; the top ten hold roughly a sixth. Study outcomes and limitations: CMV-specific TCR beta clonotypes restricted by HLA-C were the ones dominating the ex vivo response.

Germline assignment: CDR1 LNHNV and CDR2 YYDKDF (reference sequence). The CDR3 is 15 amino acids. With 4 bases clipped from V and 0 bases from J, the junction kept 4 bases outside the gene matches. The sequence was collected from a human donor in good health (CMV status not recorded). Some clones in this sample may be carry-over from other donors' samples. V gene TRBV15 combines with J gene TRBJ2-5, with 8 bases lining up with TRBD2. The sample consisted of cultured PBMCs, taken from culture after CMV antigen stimulation. The CDR3 region has the DNA TGTGCCACCAGCATTTCGGGGGGGAACCAAGAGACCCAGTACTTC. Its translation: CATSISGGNQETQYF. Full variable domain (missing parts from reference TRBV15 and TRBJ2-5): DAMVIQNPRYQVTQFGKPVTLSCSQTLNHNVMYWYQQKSSQAPKLLFHYYDKDFNNEADTPDNFQSRRPNTSFCFLDIRSPGLGDTAMYLCATSISGGNQETQYFGPGTRLLVL.